This entry is about one T cell receptor (beta chain). The sample comes from a study of glioma-infiltrating T cells after dendritic cell vaccination. The table came from immunoSEQ multiplex PCR; TCRdb's copy has only in-frame clones and leaves some out. The table includes some 4,000 clones, approximately 93% detected once. The CDR3 runs 14 residues. Trimming took 7 bases from V and 4 from J; bases not matched to a gene: 4. Germline V lookup: CDR1 SGHAT, CDR2 FQNNGV. The sample here was blood, taken before dendritic cell vaccination. This clonotype was sampled from a human donor with glioblastoma. The chain joins TRBV11-2 to TRBJ2-1, with 10 bases matching TRBD1. CDR3 DNA: TGTGCCAGCACCGGGACAGGGGCATACAATGAGCAGTTCTTC. Its protein is CASTGTGAYNEQFF. The full variable domain, rest sourced from reference TRBV11-2 and TRBJ2-1, is EAGVAQSPRYKIIEKRQSVAFWCNPISGHATLYWYQQILGQGPKLLIQFQNNGVVDDSQLPKDRFSAERLKGVDSTLKIQPAKLEDSAVYLCASTGTGAYNEQFFGPGTRLTVL.